The 27 T cell receptor beta chains listed next were all sequenced from one sample in a study of shared clonotypes between healthy human individuals. The data were produced by immunoSEQ multiplex PCR, yet TCRdb's version contains in-frame clones alone and is incomplete. The top ten clones hold approximately 12% of a sample with some 480,000 clones, 70% to 80% of them seen once. Specimen: PBMCs. These receptors were taken from a woman in her thirties or forties in good health. Some clones in this sample may be carry-over from other donors' samples.

With regard to this clone: Different DNA sequences within this sample yield the same CDR3. CDR3 nucleotides: TGTGCCAGCAGGAAGACAGGGGGTGGATGGACCCAGTACTTC. Amino acid sequence: CASRKTGGGWTQYF. The rearrangement uses TRBV6-5 and TRBJ2-5, with 9 bases lining up with TRBD1. The CDR3 consists of 14 residues. Germline V gene data show CDR1 as MNHEY and CDR2 as SVGAGI. J gave up 7 bases and V 6 bases, and 9 bases lay outside the gene matches.

The chain uses TRBV2 and TRBJ1-4; D gene unclear. The CDR3 totals 14 residues. V lost 7 bases, J lost 3 bases, and 12 bases lay in between. From germline, CDR1 is SNHLY and CDR2 FYNNEI. The CDR3 bases are TGTGCCAGCATACGGGCCAGGTCTAATGAAAAACTGTTTTTT. Translated, it gives CASIRARSNEKLFF.

The chain combines TRBV5-1 with TRBJ1-3; 7 bases agree with TRBD1. Germline CDR1 SGHRS, CDR2 YFSETQ. This CDR3 spans 15 amino acids. V was pared by 3 bases and J by 9 bases, with 12 bases of the junction left unmatched. The CDR3 loop is CASSSQGGGKTTIYF. Written as DNA, the CDR3 is TGCGCCAGCAGCTCCCAGGGGGGGGGAAAGACCACCATATATTTT.

This clone was seen a handful of times. V and J are TRBV10-1 and TRBJ2-2; TRBD2 is a possible D gene (6 bases). The CDR3 is made up of 16 amino acids. In germline, CDR1 is WNHNN, CDR2 SYGVQD (reference sequence). V was shortened by 2 bases and J by 5 bases, with 15 bases between the two germline ends. The CDR3, as DNA: TGCGCCAGCAGTGAGCGTAGCGGACCCCCTACCGGGGAGCTGTTTTTT. Protein: CASSERSGPPTGELFF.

The chain combines TRBV29-1 with TRBJ2-2, with D perhaps matching TRBD2 (6 bases). CDR3 length equals 14 residues. V was pared by 7 bases and J by 3 bases, with 15 bases between. CDR1 is SQVTM and CDR2 is ANQGSEA in the germline V gene. The CDR3 reads CSASRDLYTGELFF. The CDR3 nucleotides are TGCAGCGCCTCCCGGGACTTATACACCGGGGAGCTGTTTTTT.

This sequence joins TRBV6-5 and TRBJ2-7; TRBD1 aligns across 7 bases. Germline trimming cut 7 bases from V and 2 bases from J; bases unmatched to any gene: 5. This CDR3 has 13 residues. In germline, CDR1 is MNHEY, CDR2 SVGAGI. The CDR3 region is CASKGAGTYEQYF. The CDR3 region has the DNA TGTGCCAGCAAGGGGGCAGGGACCTACGAGCAGTACTTC.

The chain combines TRBV28 with TRBJ1-5; TRBD1 matches at 10 bases. The CDR3 covers 16 residues. Germline lookup yields CDR1 MDHEN and CDR2 SYDVKM. Germline trimming cut 5 bases from V and 4 bases from J; bases unmatched to any gene: 8. The CDR3 DNA is TGTGCCAGCAGTACTCAGCCGGGACAGGGGAATCAGCCCCAGCATTTT. Protein product: CASSTQPGQGNQPQHF.

This clone appeared many times. The chain couples TRBV7-2 to TRBJ2-5; no firm D call. This CDR3 region has 11 residues. Germline V gene data show CDR1 as SGHTA and CDR2 as FQGNSA. Trimming took 4 bases from V and 5 from J, leaving 5 bases between them. The DNA for the CDR3 is TGTGCCAGCAGCTACGCGGAGACCCAGTACTTC. Translation gives CASSYAETQYF.

The chain is built from TRBV7-2 and TRBJ2-1; D may be TRBD1 (6 bases). Trimming stripped 7 bases from V and 0 bases from J, with 13 bases between. Germline V lookup: CDR1 SGHTA, CDR2 FQGNSA. This CDR3 region has 15 residues. Here the CDR3 DNA reads TGTGCCAGCAAACTAGGGGGAAGCTCCTACAATGAGCAGTTCTTC. Protein: CASKLGGSSYNEQFF.

The chain has TRBV18 and TRBJ1-5, with D maybe TRBD1 (6 bases). CDR1 and CDR2 (germline): KGHSH, LQKENI. This CDR3 region has 13 residues. V lost 4 bases and J 5 bases, leaving 9 bases between the germline ends. CDR3: CASSRQDYQPQHF. The CDR3 DNA follows: TGTGCCAGCTCACGACAGGACTATCAGCCCCAGCATTTT.

The genes are TRBV7-2 and TRBJ2-7; 9 bases line up with TRBD1. The CDR3 covers 14 residues. J was trimmed by 5 bases and V by 2 bases; bases with no gene match: 4. Per germline, CDR1 SGHTA and CDR2 FQGNSA. As DNA, the CDR3 is TGTGCCAGCAGCTTAAGCACAGGGGGCAACGAGCAGTACTTC. It codes for CASSLSTGGNEQYF.

A single count supports this clone. The chain is built from TRBV23-1 and TRBJ2-1, with TRBD2 matching 13 bases. TRBV23-1 is flagged as an ORF with uncertain function. Trimming removed 0 bases from V and 2 bases from J; junction bases left unmatched: 13. The CDR3 is 21 amino acids. For the CDR3, the DNA is TGCGCCAGCAGTCAATCGGGGGACAGAAGAGGACTAGCGGGAGCCTACAATGAGCAGTTCTTC. It is translated as CASSQSGDRRGLAGAYNEQFF.

The J gene is TRBJ2-1, the V gene TRBV5-1, with 9 bases identical to TRBD2. V shed 0 bases, J shed 6 bases, and the junction held 16 bases outside the gene matches. There are 19 residues in the CDR3. CDR1 is SGHRS, CDR2 YFSETQ, per germline. The CDR3 region is CASSLVPLGAGGEPNEQFF. In DNA, the CDR3 is TGCGCCAGCAGCTTGGTCCCCCTGGGGGCGGGAGGGGAACCCAATGAGCAGTTCTTC.

The rearrangement uses TRBV9 and TRBJ2-7; 8 nucleotides match TRBD2. CDR1 SGDLS and CDR2 YYNGEE come from the germline V gene. CDR3 length: 15 amino acids. Trimming cost V 1 base and J 3 bases; bases outside gene matches: 6. For the CDR3, the DNA is TGTGCCAGCAGCGTATCGACTAGCGTTAGCTACGAGCAGTACTTC. It is translated as CASSVSTSVSYEQYF.

As for this clone: In the same sample, other DNA sequences code for this CDR3. This chain uses TRBV11-2 with TRBJ1-4; no clear D. CDR1 SGHAT and CDR2 FQNNGV come from the germline V gene. CDR3 size: 14 residues. V was trimmed by 5 bases and J by 0 bases, leaving 7 bases between them. CDR3 sequence (DNA): TGTGCCAGCAGCCTCGGTACAACTAATGAAAAACTGTTTTTT. This gives the protein CASSLGTTNEKLFF. The whole variable domain, remainder taken from reference TRBV11-2 and TRBJ1-4, is EAGVAQSPRYKIIEKRQSVAFWCNPISGHATLYWYQQILGQGPKLLIQFQNNGVVDDSQLPKDRFSAERLKGVDSTLKIQPAKLEDSAVYLCASSLGTTNEKLFFGSGTQLSVL.

The V gene is TRBV28, the J gene TRBJ1-2; 12 positions match TRBD1. Germline V CDR1 and CDR2: MDHEN, SYDVKM. The CDR3 contains 15 residues. V was clipped by 5 bases and J by 4 bases; unmatched bases: 5. In DNA form, the CDR3 reads TGTGCCAGCAGTGGAGGGACAGGGGGCACCTATGGCTACACCTTC. Protein: CASSGGTGGTYGYTF.

This clone was seen repeatedly, ten times or more. The chain combines TRBV4-3 with TRBJ2-3; 8 nucleotides line up with TRBD1. The germline V gene encodes CDR1 LGHNA and CDR2 YSLEER. Losses at the gene ends were 3 bases for V and 1 base for J; bases not matched to a gene: 3. This CDR3 comprises 15 residues. CDR3: CASSQDRARTDTQYF. CDR3 sequence (DNA): TGCGCCAGCAGCCAGGACAGGGCCCGCACAGATACGCAGTATTTT.

The V and J genes are TRBV5-8 and TRBJ1-1; D uncertain. The CDR3 is made up of 14 amino acids. The V and J ends lost 4 bases and 1 base respectively, with 11 bases between them. Germline assignment: CDR1 SGHTS and CDR2 YDEGEE. DNA for the CDR3: TGTGCCAGCAGCCATACCCCCCCGAACACTGAAGCTTTCTTT. Translated: CASSHTPPNTEAFF.

This clone was picked up a small number of times. This rearrangement joins TRBV7-2 to TRBJ2-5; TRBD2 is a possible D gene (6 bases). The V gene lost 4 bases and the J gene lost 2 bases, with 17 bases spanning the gap. From germline, CDR1 is SGHTA and CDR2 FQGNSA. This CDR3 has 16 residues. Here the CDR3 DNA reads TGTGCCAGCAGCTCCCGAACCGGGACTTATCAAGAGACCCAGTACTTC. It yields the protein CASSSRTGTYQETQYF.

This clone has a single count. This chain uses TRBV18 with TRBJ2-3; 7 bases align to TRBD2. The J segment lost 2 bases and the V segment lost 5 bases, leaving 7 bases of the junction unmatched. Germline-derived CDR1 and CDR2 are KGHSH and LQKENI. The CDR3 spans 15 residues. CDR3 in DNA: TGTGCCAGCTCATCCCTAGCGGCAGACACAGATACGCAGTATTTT. It yields the protein CASSSLAADTDTQYF. The full variable domain, rest sourced from reference TRBV18 and TRBJ2-3, is NAGVMQNPRHLVRRRGQEARLRCSPMKGHSHVYWYRQLPEEGLKFMVYLQKENIIDESGMPKERFSAEFPKEGPSILRIQQVVRGDSAAYFCASSSLAADTDTQYFGPGTRLTVL.

CDR3 amino acids: CASSLIIDTEFF. CDR3 in DNA: TGTGCCAGCAGCTTGATTATCGATACCGAGTTCTTC. This chain uses TRBV5-6 with TRBJ2-1; D gene uncertain. V was trimmed by 1 base and J by 14 bases, leaving 13 bases between them. CDR1 is SGHDT, CDR2 YYEEEE, per germline. This CDR3 region has 12 residues.

On this clone itself: One end of the junction is discordant with germline, which a read error may explain. CDR3 nucleotides: TGTACCAGCAGTTACTCCCTAGTGGGGGAGCTGTTTTTT. As protein: CTSSYSLVGELFF. The chain has TRBV6-6 and TRBJ2-2; no clear D gene. Germline V lookup: CDR1 MNHNY, CDR2 SVGAGI (reference sequence). CDR3 length: 13 residues.

This chain joins TRBV11-2 and TRBJ1-4; no reliable D call. Germline V CDR1 and CDR2: SGHAT, FQNNGV. V shed 5 bases and J shed 5 bases, with 9 bases lying between them. The CDR3 extends over 13 amino acids. The CDR3 nucleotides are TGTGCCAGCAGCCGGGGTACCAATGAAAAACTGTTTTTT. It translates to CASSRGTNEKLFF.

The gene calls are TRBV4-2 and TRBJ1-1, with D maybe TRBD1 (6 bases). In germline, CDR1 is LGHNA, CDR2 YNFKEQ. The CDR3 sequence is 15 residues long. V gave up 0 bases and J gave up 0 bases, with 8 bases separating them. CDR3 protein: CASSQERGMNTEAFF. The CDR3 bases are TGTGCCAGCAGCCAAGAAAGGGGGATGAACACTGAAGCTTTCTTT.

The chain combines TRBV29-1 with TRBJ1-4; 8 positions agree with TRBD1. This CDR3 region has 14 residues. Looked up from germline, CDR1 is SQVTM and CDR2 is ANQGSEA. V lost 3 bases to trimming and J lost 8 bases; unmatched junction nucleotides: 8. CDR3 amino acids: CSVDLGQGGEKLFF. The CDR3 coding sequence is TGCAGCGTTGACCTCGGACAGGGTGGCGAAAAACTGTTTTTT.

V usage is TRBV18 and J usage is TRBJ2-5, with 7 bases lining up with TRBD1. The CDR3 spans 18 residues. The germline V gene has CDR1 KGHSH and CDR2 LQKENI. Trimming took 1 base from V and 0 from J; bases not matched to a gene: 11. CDR3 amino acids: CASSPRTGVFGYQETQYF. The CDR3 DNA sequence: TGTGCCAGCTCACCACGGACAGGAGTATTTGGGTACCAAGAGACCCAGTACTTC.

Comment on this clone: The sample carries other DNA sequences with the same CDR3. This sequence joins TRBV9 and TRBJ2-1, with TRBD2 matching over 7 bases. The CDR3 is made up of 16 amino acids. The junction had 3 bases not matched to a gene; V was cut back by 0 bases and J by 0 bases. Germline V gene sequence: CDR1 SGDLS, CDR2 YYNGEE. This CDR3 reads CASSVVGGSSYNEQFF. The CDR3 bases are TGTGCCAGCAGCGTAGTGGGGGGGAGCTCCTACAATGAGCAGTTCTTC.